The clone carrying this T cell receptor beta chain was observed a handful of times. TCRdb independently ran MiXCR on the RT-PCR reads; one entry per CDR3 protein. The repertoire includes approximately 720,000 distinct CDR3 sequences, 12% to 15% of them detected once, and around 3.3% sits in the top ten. The CDR3 is 15 residues long. V dropped 5 bases and J dropped 8 bases, with 24 bases sitting between them. The germline CDR1 and CDR2 sequences are DFQATT and SNEGSKA (reference sequence). This chain joins TRBV20-1 and TRBJ1-1, with a possible D match to TRBD1 (6 bases). This receptor was taken from a female donor in good health, serving as a healthy control. Sequenced material: memory CD4+ T cells from blood. The CDR3 spells CSAPPGGGIAFEAFF. The CDR3 DNA sequence: TGCAGTGCTCCCCCCGGGGGGGGCATTGCCTTCGAAGCTTTCTTT.